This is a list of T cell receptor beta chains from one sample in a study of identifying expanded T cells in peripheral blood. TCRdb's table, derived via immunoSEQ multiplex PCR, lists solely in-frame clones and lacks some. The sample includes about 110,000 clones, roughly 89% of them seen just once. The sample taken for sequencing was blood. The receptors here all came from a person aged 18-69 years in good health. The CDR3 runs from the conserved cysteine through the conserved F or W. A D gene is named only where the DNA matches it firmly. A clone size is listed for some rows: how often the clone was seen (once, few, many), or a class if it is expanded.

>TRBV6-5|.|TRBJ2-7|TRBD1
TGTGCCAGCAGTTACGGGACAGGGGGCTACGAGCAGTACTTC
CASSYGTGGYEQYF
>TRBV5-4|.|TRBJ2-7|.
TGTGCCAGCAGCTTGGAGGCGACCTACGAGCAGTACTTC
CASSLEATYEQYF
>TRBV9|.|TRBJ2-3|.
TGTGCCAGCAGCGTAGGACCGGGGAGCACAGATACGCAGTATTTT
CASSVGPGSTDTQYF
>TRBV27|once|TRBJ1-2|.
TGTGCCAGCAGTTTTGGGGGATCCTATGGCTACACCTTC
CASSFGGSYGYTF
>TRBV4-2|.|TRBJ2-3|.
TGTGCCAGCAGCCAACGGGCAGGGGTCCCAGATACGCAGTATTTT
CASSQRAGVPDTQYF
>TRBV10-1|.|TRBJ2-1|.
TGCGCCAGCAGTGGGGGGCTCAGCTCCTACAATGAGCAGTTCTTC
CASSGGLSSYNEQFF
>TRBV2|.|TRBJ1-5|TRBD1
TGTGCCAGCAGTGGGACAGGCGCCGGTCCTAGCAATCAGCCCCAGCATTTT
CASSGTGAGPSNQPQHF
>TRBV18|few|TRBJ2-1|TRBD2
TGTGCCAGCTCACTAGCGGGGGACAACTACAATGAGCAGTTCTTC
CASSLAGDNYNEQFF
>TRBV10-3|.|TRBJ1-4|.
TGTGCCATCAGTGAGTCGGCACGGGGCGCGCCAGATGAAAAACTGTTTTTT
CAISESARGAPDEKLFF
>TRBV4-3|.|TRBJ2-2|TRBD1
TGCGCCAGCAGCGGGCCCGGGACAGGCGTTCCGAACACCGGGGAGCTGTTTTTT
CASSGPGTGVPNTGELFF
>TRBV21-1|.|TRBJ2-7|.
TGTGCCAGCAGCAAAGCGGGGGGAGGCTCCTACGAGCAGTACTTC
CASSKAGGGSYEQYF
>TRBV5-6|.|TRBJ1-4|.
TGTGCCAGCAGCTTCACAGGCCAGTCGAATGAAAAACTGTTTTTT
CASSFTGQSNEKLFF
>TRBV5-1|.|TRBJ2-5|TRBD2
TGCGCCAGCAGCTTGGCGGGGGGGCGGAGTGAGACCCAGTACTTC
CASSLAGGRSETQYF
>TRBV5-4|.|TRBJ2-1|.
TGTGCCAGCAGACAGGGAGAGTTAAGGGGTGAGCAGTTCTTC
CASRQGELRGEQFF
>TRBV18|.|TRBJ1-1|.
TGTGCCAGCTCAGACACGGGGGACGCTGAAGCTTTCTTT
CASSDTGDAEAFF
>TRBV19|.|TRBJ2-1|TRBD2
TGTGCCAGTAGTATCAGCGGGGGGGCCAGCTCCTACAATGAGCAGTTCTTC
CASSISGGASSYNEQFF
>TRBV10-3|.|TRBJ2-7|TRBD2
TGTGCCATCGCTAGCGGGTTGAGCTCCTACGAGCAGTACTTC
CAIASGLSSYEQYF
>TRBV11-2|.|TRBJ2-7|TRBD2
TGTGCCAGCAGCTTAGTGGGCGCTAGCGGTTACGAGCAGTACTTC
CASSLVGASGYEQYF
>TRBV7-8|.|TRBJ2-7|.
TGTGCCAGCAGTATGGTTGGCCACGGGGGCGAGCAGTACTTC
CASSMVGHGGEQYF
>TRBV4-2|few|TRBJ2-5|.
TGTGCCAGCAGCCAATCGAGGGCCAGGAAAGAGACCCAGTACTTC
CASSQSRARKETQYF
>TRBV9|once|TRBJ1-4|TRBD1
TGTGCCAGCAGCGCAATGTCCGGGACAGTGGGTGAAAAACTGTTTTTT
CASSAMSGTVGEKLFF
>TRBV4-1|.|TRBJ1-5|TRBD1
TGCGCCAGCAGCCAAAGACAGGGTTTACGCAATCAGCCCCAGCATTTT
CASSQRQGLRNQPQHF
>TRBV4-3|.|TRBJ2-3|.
TGCGCCAGCAGCCAAGATGGGGCGGGGGCGCGGGATACGCAGTATTTT
CASSQDGAGARDTQYF
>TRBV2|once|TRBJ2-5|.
TGTGCCAGCAGCTTCTCACAGGGTGCAGAGACCCAGTACTTC
CASSFSQGAETQYF
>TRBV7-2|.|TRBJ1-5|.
TGTGCCAGCAGCTTAGTGGGGGGGTTCAATCAGCCCCAGCATTTT
CASSLVGGFNQPQHF
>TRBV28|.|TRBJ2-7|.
TGTGCCAGCCGGAGGGACGGTCTCATGTGGTACGAGCAGTACTTC
CASRRDGLMWYEQYF
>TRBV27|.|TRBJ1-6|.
TGTGCCAGCAGTTTGGTACCGGGGAATTCACCCCTCCACTTT
CASSLVPGNSPLHF
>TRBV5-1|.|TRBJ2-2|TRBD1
TGCGCCAGCAGCCCGGGACAGGGGGTGAGGACCGGGGAGCTGTTTTTT
CASSPGQGVRTGELFF
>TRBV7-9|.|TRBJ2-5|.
TGTGCCAGCAGCCGAGGGAGCCAAGAGACCCAGTACTTC
CASSRGSQETQYF